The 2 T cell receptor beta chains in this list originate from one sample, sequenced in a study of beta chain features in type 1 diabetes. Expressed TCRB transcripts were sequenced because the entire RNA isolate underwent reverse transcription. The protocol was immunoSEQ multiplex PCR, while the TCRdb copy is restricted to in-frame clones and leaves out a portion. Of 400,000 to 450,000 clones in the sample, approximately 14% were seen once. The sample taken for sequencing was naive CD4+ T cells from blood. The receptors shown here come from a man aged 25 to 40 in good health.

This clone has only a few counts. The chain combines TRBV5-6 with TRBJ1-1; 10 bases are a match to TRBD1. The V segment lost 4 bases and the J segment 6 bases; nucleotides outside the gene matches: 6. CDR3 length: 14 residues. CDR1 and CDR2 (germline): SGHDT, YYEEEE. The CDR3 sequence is CASSRDRGSSEAFF. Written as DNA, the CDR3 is TGTGCCAGCAGCCGGGACAGGGGCTCATCTGAAGCTTTCTTT.

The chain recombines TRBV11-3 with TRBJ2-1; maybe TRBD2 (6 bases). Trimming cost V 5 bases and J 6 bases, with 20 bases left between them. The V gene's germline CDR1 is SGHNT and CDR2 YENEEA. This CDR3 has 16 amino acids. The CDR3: CASSNLAPGRSNEQFF. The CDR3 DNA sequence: TGTGCCAGCAGCAATCTAGCGCCAGGCCGATCCAATGAGCAGTTCTTC.